The T cell receptor beta chain under discussion was sequenced for a study of blood T cells in healthy people across ages. Using a J-beta primer mix together with a sample-barcoded 5' primer, a second PCR was run for about 6 to 12 cycles. TCRdb analysed the 5' RACE reads with MiXCR anew, one entry per CDR3 protein. The repertoire consists of about 1.8 million distinct CDR3 sequences, with about 50% occurring once and the leading ten covering more than 2%. This CDR3 comprises 14 residues. Germline CDR1 is DFQATT and CDR2 is SNEGSKA (reference sequence). Trimming shortened V by 3 bases and J by 1 base, and 11 bases separated the two germline ends.

V and J are TRBV20-1 and TRBJ2-3; D is unresolved. The sequence was obtained from a woman aged 40 to 49 in good health. The sequenced material came from blood. This chain's CDR3 is CSARHSVGTDTQYF. DNA of the CDR3: TGCAGTGCTAGGCATAGTGTTGGCACAGATACGCAGTATTTT.